The source of this TCR beta chain is a study of blood T cells in healthy people across ages. The CDR3 is 15 amino acids. The germline V gene has CDR1 DFQATT and CDR2 SNEGSKA (reference sequence). It was with a sample-barcoded 5' primer and a J-beta primer mix that a second PCR of roughly 7 to 12 cycles was run. MiXCR, run by TCRdb on the 5' RACE reads, gives a single entry per CDR3 protein. This repertoire shows approximately 1.5 million distinct CDR3 sequences, 30% to 35% found once; its top ten account for about 11%. Donation came from healthy Caucasian individuals in Russia who were aged 6 to 90. PBMCs were isolated at a quantity of at least 7 million per sample.

Sequenced: blood. The V gene is TRBV20-1, the J gene TRBJ2-7, with 9 bases that match TRBD1. The DNA end favors TRBJ2-5, so the J call may be wrong. The receptor was isolated from a woman aged 30 to 39 in good health. CDR3 bases: TGCAGTGCTGGTGCCGGACAGGGGAGTAGGCAGACCCAGTACTTC. Translation: CSAGAGQGSRQTQYF.